This entry features one TCR beta chain sequence. The data are from a study of blood T cell repertoires in COVID-19. Method: immunoSEQ multiplex PCR; TCRdb's copy keeps in-frame clones and lacks some. The sample lists around 86,000 clones, roughly 80% occurring once. Sample: peripheral blood. The origin of this receptor is a human donor in a cohort sampled during active COVID-19.

CDR3 DNA sequence: TGTGCCAGCAGAACTAATAGCTACGAGCAGTACTTC. It is translated as CASRTNSYEQYF. The chain links TRBV28 to TRBJ2-7; no firm D call. Between the trimmed V and J ends, which lost 6 bases and 3 bases, there was a span of 9 bases. This CDR3 is built from 12 residues. CDR1 and CDR2 (germline): MDHEN, SYDVKM.